Listed here are 26 T cell receptor beta chains from one sample, sequenced in a study of shared clonotypes between healthy human individuals. Sequenced by immunoSEQ multiplex PCR; TCRdb stores in-frame clones only, minus some. The sample carries some 1.5 million clones, approximately 98% recorded once. Specimen: naive CD4+ T cells sorted from blood. Subset: CD45RA+ positively selected. The receptors shown here come from a man under 40 in good health.

V and J are TRBV9 and TRBJ2-2; D ambiguous. The CDR3 spans 15 residues. Germline V gene lookup returns CDR1 SGDLS and CDR2 YYNGEE. V was shortened by 5 bases and J by 3 bases, with 14 bases between the two germline ends. The CDR3 DNA follows: TGTGCCAGCAGGCACCGTCCGGCAGACACCGGGGAGCTGTTTTTT. Its protein product is CASRHRPADTGELFF.

Remarks on this clone: The identical CDR3 is also encoded by other nucleotide sequences in the sample. The chain links TRBV4-1 to TRBJ1-2; D is unclear. Germline CDR1 and CDR2: MGHRA and YSYEKL. CDR3 size: 11 residues. Trimming stripped 3 bases from V and 2 bases from J, with 1 base between. CDR3 DNA sequence: TGCGCCAGCAGCCAGAACTATGGCTACACCTTC. Translated: CASSQNYGYTF.

The rearrangement links TRBV7-2 to TRBJ2-2, with D unclear. Germline CDR1 is SGHTA and CDR2 is FQGNSA. Trimming left V 4 bases short and J 4 bases short, with 25 bases between. This CDR3 comprises 19 residues. Here the CDR3 DNA reads TGTGCCAGCAGCTCGGGCCCGGGCAGAGTTATATGGAGCACCGGGGAGCTGTTTTTT. It encodes CASSSGPGRVIWSTGELFF.

The CDR3 region has the DNA TGTGCCAGCAGTGAAGGCGGGACAGTTGCTAACTATGGCTACACCTTC. This sequence encodes CASSEGGTVANYGYTF. The chain links TRBV6-1 to TRBJ1-2, with 7 bases lining up with TRBD1. Germline lookup yields CDR1 MNHNS and CDR2 SASEGT. The CDR3 sequence is 16 residues long. The ends lost 1 base at V and 0 bases at J; junction bases unmatched: 5.

This clone was counted once. Other DNA sequences of this sample code for an identical CDR3. V is TRBV29-1 and J is TRBJ2-5; D possibly corresponds to TRBD1 (5 bases). CDR1 and CDR2 from the germline V gene are SQVTM and ANQGSEA. This CDR3 is 12 amino acids long. Trimming removed 3 bases from V and 4 bases from J, with 9 bases in between. CDR3: CSVERQGETQYF. The CDR3 nucleotides are TGCAGCGTTGAGAGGCAGGGAGAGACCCAGTACTTC.

V gene TRBV18 combines with J gene TRBJ2-1, with D tentatively TRBD1 (5 bases). The CDR3 is 15 amino acids. Trimming removed 8 bases from V and 0 bases from J, with 14 bases in between. In germline, CDR1 is KGHSH, CDR2 LQKENI. Written as DNA, the CDR3 is TGTGCCAGCCGTACAGGAAAGAGCTCCTACAATGAGCAGTTCTTC. This gives the protein CASRTGKSSYNEQFF.

This chain links TRBV20-1 with TRBJ2-5, with unresolved D. V was cut by 6 bases and J by 5 bases, with 10 bases left in between. The CDR3 is 11 residues long. The V gene's germline CDR1 is DFQATT and CDR2 SNEGSKA (reference sequence). Written as DNA, the CDR3 is TGCAGTGCAACCTCCCGCGAGACCCAGTACTTC. It translates to CSATSRETQYF.

This clone appeared a single time. The chain employs TRBV28 and TRBJ2-5; no definite D call. V dropped 6 bases and J dropped 5 bases, with 10 bases sitting between them. The CDR3 loop spans 12 amino acids. Per the germline V gene, CDR1 is MDHEN and CDR2 is SYDVKM. The CDR3 region has the DNA TGTGCCAGCAGAACAAATAGGGAGACCCAGTACTTC. Translating it yields CASRTNRETQYF.

The chain links TRBV10-3 to TRBJ1-2; D uncertain. The CDR3 totals 13 residues. V shed 4 bases and J shed 4 bases, with 10 bases lying between them. Germline V CDR1 and CDR2: ENHRY, SYGVKD. CDR3 sequence (DNA): TGTGCCATCAGTGGAGAATCACTCTATGGCTACACCTTC. Its translation: CAISGESLYGYTF.

On this clone itself: This sample includes further DNA sequences coding for the same CDR3. The rearrangement links TRBV18 to TRBJ2-7; unclear D gene. The V and J ends lost 0 bases and 3 bases respectively, with 6 bases between them. Germline-derived CDR1 and CDR2 are KGHSH and LQKENI. The CDR3 loop spans 13 amino acids. CDR3 sequence reads: CASSPPSRYEQYF. Here the CDR3 DNA reads TGTGCCAGCTCACCACCGAGTCGCTACGAGCAGTACTTC.

The chain employs TRBV6-6 and TRBJ2-2, with D maybe TRBD1 (5 bases). Trimming stripped 5 bases from V and 6 bases from J, with 19 bases between. CDR3 length: 16 residues. Germline lookup yields CDR1 MNHNY and CDR2 SVGAGI (reference sequence). CDR3 nucleotides: TGTGCCAGCAGTCCAGCAGGGCGGTTAGTCTCCGGGGAGCTGTTTTTT. Its protein is CASSPAGRLVSGELFF.

V is TRBV27 and J is TRBJ2-7; D gene unclear. V dropped 1 base and J dropped 0 bases, with 10 bases sitting between them. This CDR3 is 15 amino acids long. Germline lookup yields CDR1 MNHEY and CDR2 SMNVEV (reference sequence). CDR3 sequence: CASSLYVGDSYEQYF. The CDR3 coding sequence is TGTGCCAGCAGTTTATACGTAGGAGACTCCTACGAGCAGTACTTC.

The rearrangement uses TRBV19 and TRBJ1-1; the D gene is possibly TRBD1 (5 bases). Germline lookup yields CDR1 LNHDA and CDR2 SQIVND (reference sequence). This CDR3 is 16 amino acids long. Trimming left V 5 bases short and J 2 bases short, with 18 bases between. Here the CDR3 reads CASSPLLLRTNTEAFF. The CDR3 DNA reads as TGTGCCAGTAGTCCTCTACTACTAAGGACAAACACTGAAGCTTTCTTT.

The V and J genes are TRBV5-1 and TRBJ2-5; weak D call: TRBD1 (6 bases). This CDR3 has 14 residues. The V end was cut by 4 bases, the J end by 5 bases, with 15 bases between. Germline lookup yields CDR1 SGHRS and CDR2 YFSETQ. The CDR3 nucleotides read TGCGCCAGCAGCCTGGACAGACCAAATGAGACCCAGTACTTC. This gives the protein CASSLDRPNETQYF.

This chain connects TRBV29-1 to TRBJ2-5, with TRBD1 identical over 7 bases. Unmatched junction bases numbered 6, after V lost 8 bases and J lost 3 bases. Germline V gene sequence: CDR1 SQVTM, CDR2 ANQGSEA. CDR3 size: 12 residues. CDR3 coding DNA: TGCAGCTTCGACAGGGCGAAAGAGACCCAGTACTTC. The encoded protein is CSFDRAKETQYF.

About this clone itself: In the same sample, other DNA sequences code for this CDR3. The chain combines TRBV5-4 with TRBJ2-3; 11 bases match TRBD2. The CDR3 is made up of 15 amino acids. Trimming removed 4 bases from V and 4 bases from J; junction bases left unmatched: 5. CDR1 and CDR2 from the germline V gene are SGHNT and YYREEE (reference sequence). CDR3 sequence reads: CASSLGLAGADTQYF. CDR3 in DNA: TGTGCCAGCAGCCTTGGACTAGCGGGCGCAGATACGCAGTATTTT.

This chain uses TRBV7-9 with TRBJ2-5; 7 bases align to TRBD1. The CDR3 runs 15 residues. Germline V gene sequence: CDR1 SEHNR, CDR2 FQNEAQ (reference sequence). After removal of 5 bases from V and 4 bases from J, the junction contained 10 bases not matched to a gene. Written as DNA, the CDR3 is TGTGCCAGCAGCCCTCGACAGGGTAGTGGAGAGACCCAGTACTTC. Protein sequence: CASSPRQGSGETQYF.

This rearrangement joins TRBV7-2 to TRBJ2-1; 12 bases agree with TRBD2. Germline V gene data show CDR1 as SGHTA and CDR2 as FQGNSA. V shed 0 bases, J shed 2 bases, and the junction held 8 bases outside the gene matches. This CDR3 region has 19 residues. The CDR3 DNA follows: TGTGCCAGCAGCTTAGCTGGGCTAGCGGGAGGGGGGCCCTACAATGAGCAGTTCTTC. Residues: CASSLAGLAGGGPYNEQFF. Full variable domain (rest looked up from reference TRBV7-2 and TRBJ2-1): GAGVSQSPSNKVTEKGKDVELRCDPISGHTALYWYRQSLGQGLEFLIYFQGNSAPDKSGLPSDRFSAERTGGSVSTLTIQRTQQEDSAVYLCASSLAGLAGGGPYNEQFFGPGTRLTVL.

This chain links TRBV5-1 with TRBJ2-7; D ambiguous. This CDR3 has 15 residues. V was trimmed by 0 bases and J by 6 bases, leaving 16 bases between them. Germline-derived CDR1 and CDR2 are SGHRS and YFSETQ. In nucleotides, the CDR3 is TGCGCCAGCAGCTTGGAGGTCGGTCGACCGGGCGAGCAGTACTTC. The encoded protein is CASSLEVGRPGEQYF.

This rearrangement joins TRBV7-2 to TRBJ1-2; D is possibly TRBD1 (5 bases). Germline V gene sequence: CDR1 SGHTA, CDR2 FQGNSA. V was trimmed by 5 bases and J by 8 bases, leaving 15 bases between them. This CDR3 contains 13 residues. In nucleotides, the CDR3 is TGTGCCAGCAGCGATTCAGGGTATCGGGGCTACACCTTC. Its protein is CASSDSGYRGYTF.

This chain connects TRBV5-4 to TRBJ2-7; D perhaps matches TRBD2 (5 bases). The CDR3 spans 14 residues. Germline CDR1 reads SGHNT; CDR2 reads YYREEE (reference sequence). V shed 3 bases and J shed 2 bases, with 12 bases lying between them. The CDR3 region has the DNA TGTGCCAGCAGCTCCGCTACTAGAACCTACGAGCAGTACTTC. As protein: CASSSATRTYEQYF.

V is TRBV6-1 and J is TRBJ2-2, with a weak D call TRBD1 (6 bases). The CDR3 extends over 16 amino acids. Trimming stripped 2 bases from V and 5 bases from J, with 15 bases between. From germline, CDR1 is MNHNS and CDR2 SASEGT. The DNA for the CDR3 is TGTGCCAGCAGTGAACCCTTACGGGACAAAACCGGGGAGCTGTTTTTT. As protein: CASSEPLRDKTGELFF.

The chain links TRBV19 to TRBJ2-2; the D gene is possibly TRBD1 (6 bases). CDR1 and CDR2 (germline): LNHDA, SQIVND (reference sequence). V lost 7 bases to trimming and J lost 3 bases, with 15 bases between them. This CDR3 has 15 residues. The CDR3, as DNA: TGTGCCAGTAAAGGAATACAGGGTTACACCGGGGAGCTGTTTTTT. It specifies CASKGIQGYTGELFF.

This chain connects TRBV6-1 to TRBJ1-1; TRBD1 aligns across 7 bases. The CDR3 is made up of 14 amino acids. The V gene's germline CDR1 is MNHNS and CDR2 SASEGT. With 5 bases clipped from V and 2 bases from J, the junction kept 5 bases outside the gene matches. The CDR3 here is CASSRTGGNTEAFF. CDR3 DNA: TGTGCCAGCAGTAGGACAGGCGGAAACACTGAAGCTTTCTTT.

This chain links TRBV11-2 with TRBJ2-1, with TRBD1 identical over 7 bases. The length of the CDR3 is 12 residues. Germline V gives CDR1 SGHAT, CDR2 FQNNGV. Losses at the gene ends were 4 bases for V and 9 bases for J; bases not matched to a gene: 3. Here the CDR3 reads CASSSTGLEQFF. As DNA, the CDR3 is TGTGCCAGCAGCTCGACAGGGCTTGAGCAGTTCTTC.

This clone is a singleton in its sample. The chain employs TRBV6-5 and TRBJ1-2; no firm D call. Trimming cost V 2 bases and J 4 bases, with 8 bases left between them. The CDR3 sequence is 13 residues long. Germline lookup yields CDR1 MNHEY and CDR2 SVGAGI. The CDR3 nucleotides are TGTGCCAGCAGTTACGGTTCTCGCTATGGCTACACCTTC. Protein sequence: CASSYGSRYGYTF.